These 29 T cell receptor beta chains were all obtained from the same sample, sequenced in a study of T cell clonality in common variable immunodeficiency. What these receptors recognize is not known. Overall study results and limits: Common variable immunodeficiency TCR beta sequences reportedly had fewer deletions and N-nucleotide insertions.

The protocol was immunoSEQ multiplex PCR, while the TCRdb copy is restricted to in-frame clones and leaves out a portion. This sample has roughly 42,000 clones, each found more than once. Sample: peripheral blood mononuclear cells. These receptors were collected from a human donor with common variable immunodeficiency.

This clone was recorded a few times. One junction end disagrees with the germline gene, perhaps due to a read error. Coverage ceases 3 residues before the CDR3 finishes, and the germline J gene fills in the end. The chain employs TRBV7-7 and TRBJ2-3, with 8 positions matching TRBD1. The germline gives CDR1 SSHAT, CDR2 FNYEAQ (reference sequence). CDR3 length equals 15 residues. CDR3 in amino acids: CASSPWTGQRDTQYF. CDR3 DNA (partial): TGTGCTAGCAGCCCCTGGACAGGGCAGAGAGATACG.

This clone was observed at least ten times. Coverage ceases 3 residues before the CDR3 finishes, and the germline J gene fills in the end. The chain employs TRBV19 and TRBJ2-1; tentatively, D is TRBD2 (7 bases). The CDR3 has 14 residues. The germline CDR1 and CDR2 sequences are LNHDA and SQIVND (reference sequence). The V end was cut by 10 bases, the J end by 4 bases, with 17 bases between. This CDR3 reads CATSRGGQYNEQFF. The covered CDR3 bases are TGTGCCACCTCTCGCGGGGGCCAATACAATGAG.

Comment on this clone: The read gets to within 3 residues of the CDR3 end, and the germline J gene fills in the rest. The V and J genes are TRBV7-9 and TRBJ2-7; 11 positions agree with TRBD1. This CDR3 spans 15 amino acids. From germline, CDR1 is SEHNR and CDR2 FQNEAQ (reference sequence). The V and J ends lost 5 bases and 3 bases, in that order; junction bases with no gene match: 6. CDR3 DNA, as far as it was read: TGTGCCAGCAGCCTAATGGACAGGGGGCTCTACGAG. This codes for CASSLMDRGLYE. From start to end, the CDR3 is CASSLMDRGLYEQYF.

Details on this clone: The read halts 3 residues ahead of the CDR3 end, with the missing end drawn from the germline J gene. The chain carries TRBV6-2 or TRBV6-3 and TRBJ2-1; unclear D gene. The CDR3 loop spans 13 amino acids. Germline assignment: CDR1 MNHEY and CDR2 SVGEGT. The V and J ends lost 0 bases and 8 bases respectively, with 8 bases between them. The CDR3 DNA, read in part, is TGTGCCAGCAGTTACTCTCCCGCGTATGAG. Translation: CASSYSPAYE. The entire CDR3 protein reads CASSYSPAYEQFF.

This clone was found a few times. Coverage ceases 3 residues before the CDR3 finishes, and the germline J gene fills in the end. The chain uses TRBV20-1 and TRBJ2-5; 9 bases align to TRBD2. The CDR3 has 14 residues. J was trimmed by 5 bases and V by 4 bases; bases with no gene match: 8. Germline CDR1 and CDR2: DFQATT and SNEGSKA (reference sequence). CDR3 bases read: TGCAGTGCTATTTCGCGGGGGGGTTTGGAGACC. It translates to CSAISRGGLET. In full, the CDR3 reads CSAISRGGLETQYF.

CDR3 in amino acids: CASRGTDSGNTIYF. The sequenced part of the CDR3 DNA is TGCGCCAGTAGGGGGACAGACTCTGGAAACACC. The rearrangement links TRBV5-1 to TRBJ1-3; TRBD1 matches 7 bases. Read sequence stops 3 residues before the CDR3 end, and the germline J gene provides the missing end. The ends lost 8 bases at V and 0 bases at J; junction bases unmatched: 5. This CDR3 region has 14 residues. Germline V gives CDR1 SGHRS, CDR2 YFSETQ.

In this sample, this clone turned up a few times. The DNA ends 3 residues before the CDR3 does, and the rest of the CDR3 is filled in from the germline J gene. The V gene is TRBV7-6, the J gene TRBJ2-3; 14 positions match TRBD2. Trimming removed 4 bases from V and 2 bases from J; junction bases left unmatched: 8. Germline V gives CDR1 SGHVS, CDR2 FNYEAQ. The CDR3 extends over 18 amino acids. CDR3 residues: CASSSGLAGGPVTDTQYF. The sequenced part of the CDR3 DNA is TGTGCCAGCAGCTCCGGACTAGCGGGGGGCCCCGTCACAGATACG.

Comments on this clone: The CDR3 end is not reached by the read, which stops 3 residues before it; the germline J gene fills it in. This chain joins TRBV5-1 and TRBJ1-3; TRBD1 matches at 7 bases. The CDR3 is 16 amino acids. Per germline, CDR1 SGHRS and CDR2 YFSETQ. Germline trimming cut 0 bases from V and 2 bases from J; bases unmatched to any gene: 5. The CDR3 region is CASSLDEGGTGNTIYF. Incomplete CDR3 DNA: TGCGCCAGCAGCTTGGATGAAGGGGGCACTGGAAACACC.

On this clone: The read terminates 3 residues before the CDR3 end, so the remaining end is supplied by the germline J gene. This chain joins TRBV5-1 and TRBJ2-7; D possibly corresponds to TRBD1 (6 bases). This CDR3 region has 14 residues. The germline V gene encodes CDR1 SGHRS and CDR2 YFSETQ. V lost 1 base to trimming and J lost 4 bases, with 12 bases between them. CDR3: CASSLSGQLYEQYF. The sequenced CDR3 bases are TGCGCCAGCAGCTTGTCGGGACAACTTTACGAG.

This clone has ten or more counts. The CDR3 loop reads CASSGGLAGMHEQFF. Partial CDR3 DNA: TGTGCCAGCAGTGGCGGACTAGCGGGGATGCATGAG. This chain joins TRBV6-1 and TRBJ2-1, with 12 bases matching TRBD2. Sequencing ends 3 residues short of the CDR3 end; the germline J gene provides the rest. The junction had 6 bases not matched to a gene; V was cut back by 4 bases and J by 8 bases. The CDR3 extends over 15 amino acids. CDR1 and CDR2 from the germline V gene are MNHNS and SASEGT.

This clone was recorded a few times. The read terminates 3 residues ahead of where the CDR3 ends, so the germline J gene completes it. The V and J genes are TRBV7-6 and TRBJ2-2; 9 positions agree with TRBD1. The trim removed 1 base at V and 1 base at J, leaving 7 bases unmatched. In germline, CDR1 is SGHVS, CDR2 FNYEAQ. This CDR3 has 18 residues. The CDR3 spells CASSLVTGGELNTGELFF. The sequenced part of the CDR3 DNA is TGTGCCAGCAGCTTAGTGACAGGGGGGGAATTGAACACCGGGGAG.

This clone was observed a few times. The read terminates 3 residues ahead of where the CDR3 ends, so the germline J gene completes it. The J gene is TRBJ2-7, the V gene TRBV19; 8 nucleotides align to TRBD2. Germline loops: CDR1 LNHDA, CDR2 SQIVND (reference sequence). The V gene end was trimmed by 7 bases and the J gene end by 3 bases; junction bases not matched to a gene: 8. The CDR3 has 14 amino acids. CDR3 sequence reads: CASTPGGGNYEQYF. The part of the CDR3 DNA that was read is TGTGCCAGTACTCCGGGGGGGGGAAACTACGAG. The full variable domain, rest sourced from reference TRBV19 and TRBJ2-7, is DGGITQSPKYLFRKEGQNVTLSCEQNLNHDAMYWYRQDPGQGLRLIYYSQIVNDFQKGDIAEGYSVSREKKESFPLTVTSAQKNPTAFYLCASTPGGGNYEQYFGPGTRLTVT.

Comment on this clone: Coverage ceases 3 residues before the CDR3 finishes, and the germline J gene fills in the end. The chain combines TRBV5-6 with TRBJ2-3; D possibly corresponds to TRBD2 (5 bases). CDR3 size: 15 residues. Germline V CDR1 and CDR2: SGHDT, YYEEEE. The V end lost 1 base, the J end lost 0 bases, and 9 bases lay between the germline ends. The sequenced part of the CDR3 DNA is TGTGCCAGCAGCTTGCTGAGGGTAAGCACAGATACG. Translating it yields CASSLLRVSTDT. From start to end, the CDR3 is CASSLLRVSTDTQYF.

In its sample, this clone was seen many times. The sequence runs out 3 residues before the end of the CDR3; the remainder is reconstructed from the germline J gene. The rearrangement joins TRBV7-6 to TRBJ2-7, with D possibly TRBD2 on 5 matching bases. Germline values: CDR1 SGHVS, CDR2 FNYEAQ. The CDR3 has 12 residues. V lost 5 bases and J lost 5, with 10 bases in between. CDR3 amino acids: CASSRGLNEQYF. The sequenced CDR3 bases are TGTGCCAGCAGCAGAGGGCTCAACGAG.

With respect to this clone: With the read ending 3 residues before the CDR3 end, the germline J gene is used to fill in that end. The chain uses TRBV6-2 or TRBV6-3 and TRBJ1-5, with 8 bases matching TRBD1. Germline values: CDR1 MNHEY, CDR2 SVGEGT. The CDR3 has 16 residues. J was trimmed by 7 bases and V by 6 bases; bases with no gene match: 14. CDR3: CASRYTRTGFGQPQHF. The DNA read from the CDR3 is TGTGCCAGCAGATATACCCGGACAGGGTTTGGACAGCCC.

In its sample, this clone was seen many times. The CDR3 end is not reached by the read, which stops 3 residues before it; the germline J gene fills it in. The chain couples TRBV10-1 to TRBJ1-1; 9 nucleotides agree with TRBD1. The CDR3 loop spans 14 amino acids. The J segment lost 1 base and the V segment lost 4 bases, leaving 1 base of the junction unmatched. The germline V gene encodes CDR1 WNHNN and CDR2 SYGVQD (reference sequence). The CDR3 reads CASSVGQGNTEAFF. Incomplete CDR3 DNA: TGCGCCAGCAGTGTGGGACAGGGGAACACTGAA.

This clone was counted only a few times. Read data end 3 residues before the CDR3 end; the end is taken from the germline J gene. The rearrangement uses TRBV2 and TRBJ1-1, with TRBD1 matching over 8 bases. V was pared by 7 bases and J by 4 bases, with 8 bases of the junction left unmatched. Germline CDR1 SNHLY, CDR2 FYNNEI. This CDR3 has 14 amino acids. The CDR3 DNA, read in part, is TGTGCCAGCAAACTCGGACAGGGCGTCACTGAA. Its translation is CASKLGQGVTE. Given in full, the CDR3 is CASKLGQGVTEAFF. Looking up the rest from reference TRBV2 and TRBJ1-1 gives the full variable domain: EPEVTQTPSHQVTQMGQEVILRCVPISNHLYFYWYRQILGQKVEFLVSFYNNEISEKSEIFDDQFSVERPDGSNFTLKIRSTKLEDSAMYFCASKLGQGVTEAFFGQGTRLTVV.

This clone was found many times. The read ends 3 residues before the CDR3 terminus; that terminus is restored from the germline J gene. The V gene is TRBV5-1, the J gene TRBJ2-7; D might be TRBD1 (6 bases). Deletions cut 6 bases from V and 2 bases from J, with 15 bases between. The CDR3 has 14 amino acids. Germline CDR1 is SGHRS and CDR2 is YFSETQ. The covered CDR3 bases are TGCGCCAGCAATCCGGGACATACAACCTACGAG. Translated, it gives CASNPGHTTYE. In full, the CDR3 reads CASNPGHTTYEQYF.

Worth noting for this clone: The CDR3 end lies 3 residues beyond the end of the read and is filled in from the germline J gene. This rearrangement joins TRBV20-1 to TRBJ2-5, with 8 bases identical to TRBD1. Germline assignment: CDR1 DFQATT and CDR2 SNEGSKA (reference sequence). The V segment lost 3 bases and the J segment 1 base; nucleotides outside the gene matches: 1. This CDR3 has 13 amino acids. The sequenced CDR3 bases are TGCAGTGCTAGGACAGGGGCCCAAGAGACC. Translated, it gives CSARTGAQET. The whole CDR3 sequence is CSARTGAQETQYF.

Concerning this clone: The read stops 3 residues short of the end of the CDR3; the missing end is completed from the germline J gene. The chain combines TRBV7-2 with TRBJ2-7, with TRBD1 matching 7 bases. Germline CDR1 SGHTA, CDR2 FQGNSA. V was pared by 1 base and J by 2 bases, with 2 bases of the junction left unmatched. The CDR3 spans 14 residues. This chain's CDR3 is CASSLEGGPYEQYF. The covered CDR3 bases are TGTGCCAGCAGCTTAGAAGGGGGCCCCTACGAG.

This clone was recorded a few times. The read terminates 3 residues before the CDR3 end, so the remaining end is supplied by the germline J gene. V is TRBV23-1 and J is TRBJ2-5; TRBD2 agrees at 8 bases. TRBV23-1 is an ORF for which the function is uncertain. V lost 7 bases and J lost 4; bases outside the gene matches: 14. This CDR3 comprises 16 residues. This CDR3 is CASTLVGAGGVETQYF. The DNA read from the CDR3 is TGCGCCAGCACCCTCGTAGGCGCGGGAGGAGTAGAGACC.

Only a few counts were recorded for this clone. The CDR3 end falls 3 residues outside the read, so it is completed with the germline J gene. The chain has TRBV7-3 and TRBJ2-1, with 8 bases lining up with TRBD1. The germline CDR1 and CDR2 sequences are SGHTA and FQGTGA. The trim removed 5 bases at V and 3 bases at J, leaving 6 bases unmatched. The length of the CDR3 is 15 residues. The sequenced CDR3 bases are TGTGCCAGCAGCCAGGGGGCTACGAACTACAATGAG. This codes for CASSQGATNYNE. The entire CDR3 protein is CASSQGATNYNEQFF.

The table lists this clone with many counts. Read sequence stops 3 residues before the CDR3 end, and the germline J gene provides the missing end. The chain recombines TRBV10-3 with TRBJ1-5, with TRBD1 matching over 8 bases. Germline V gives CDR1 ENHRY, CDR2 SYGVKD. V shed 6 bases, J shed 4 bases, and the junction held 8 bases outside the gene matches. This CDR3 comprises 15 residues. The CDR3 sequence is CAIRDGQGENQPQHF. Partial CDR3 DNA: TGTGCCATCAGAGACGGACAGGGCGAAAATCAGCCC.

This clone has at least ten counts. The CDR3 extends 3 residues past the end of the read, so its final part is completed from the germline J gene. The rearrangement uses TRBV18 and TRBJ1-5; TRBD1 aligns across 9 bases. This CDR3 has 13 amino acids. Trimming took 3 bases from V and 8 from J; bases not matched to a gene: 2. Germline assignment: CDR1 KGHSH and CDR2 LQKENI. Here the CDR3 reads CASSPGQGEPQHF. The sequenced CDR3 bases are TGTGCCAGCTCACCGGGACAGGGTGAGCCC.

This clone was seen repeatedly, ten times or more. The observed sequence ends 3 residues before the CDR3 terminus, with the missing tail filled in from the germline J gene. This chain uses TRBV10-1 with TRBJ2-7, with 8 bases aligning to TRBD1. Germline CDR1 is WNHNN and CDR2 is SYGVQD (reference sequence). With 3 bases clipped from V and 6 bases from J, the junction kept 4 bases outside the gene matches. The CDR3 is 13 amino acids. CDR3 region: CASSDRTGFEQYF. The covered CDR3 bases are TGCGCCAGCAGTGACAGGACAGGGTTCGAG.

In its sample, this clone was seen many times. Read coverage stops 3 residues before the CDR3 terminus; the germline J gene supplies the remainder. The V and J genes are TRBV13 and TRBJ2-7; TRBD1 matches at 8 bases. The V gene end was trimmed by 0 bases and the J gene end by 3 bases; junction bases not matched to a gene: 4. The germline gives CDR1 PRHDT, CDR2 FYEKMQ (reference sequence). This CDR3 spans 15 amino acids. This CDR3 reads CASSLGRDRGYEQYF. CDR3 DNA, as far as it was read: TGTGCCAGCAGCTTAGGCCGCGACAGGGGCTACGAG. Full variable domain (rest looked up from reference TRBV13 and TRBJ2-7): AAGVIQSPRHLIKEKRETATLKCYPIPRHDTVYWYQQGPGQDPQFLISFYEKMQSDKGSIPDRFSAQQFSDYHSELNMSSLELGDSALYFCASSLGRDRGYEQYFGPGTRLTVT.

This clone was counted between two and nine times. From the germline J gene comes the end of the CDR3, since the read stops 3 residues before it. The chain employs TRBV7-9 and TRBJ1-6; no firm D call. Trimming removed 2 bases from V and 7 bases from J, with 6 bases in between. This CDR3 region has 13 residues. Germline V gene sequence: CDR1 SEHNR, CDR2 FQNEAQ (reference sequence). The covered CDR3 bases are TGTGCCAGCAGCTTACAAGGGAATTCACCC. It specifies CASSLQGNSP. The whole CDR3 region reads CASSLQGNSPLHF.

Many counts were recorded for this clone. The CDR3 extends 3 residues past the end of the read, so its final part is completed from the germline J gene. The chain carries TRBV19 and TRBJ1-1; 8 bases agree with TRBD1. V gave up 9 bases and J gave up 3 bases; unmatched junction bases: 6. The CDR3 loop spans 13 amino acids. Germline V CDR1 and CDR2: LNHDA, SQIVND (reference sequence). The CDR3 DNA, read in part, is TGTGCCAGCGACAGGGGCCGGCACACTGAA. Protein: CASDRGRHTE. The whole CDR3 reads CASDRGRHTEAFF.

There are many counts of this clone. The read ends 3 residues early relative to the CDR3; the germline J gene fills the gap. The chain combines TRBV5-1 with TRBJ2-5, with 9 bases identical to TRBD2. The CDR3 loop spans 16 amino acids. Germline V CDR1 and CDR2: SGHRS, YFSETQ. V lost 0 bases and J lost 1; bases outside the gene matches: 4. The sequenced part of the CDR3 DNA is TGCGCCAGCAGCTTGGAGGCGCGGGGGGGCCAAGAGACC. Protein sequence: CASSLEARGGQET. Given in full, the CDR3 is CASSLEARGGQETQYF.